This T cell receptor (beta chain) stems from a study of shared clonotypes between healthy human individuals. Study-wide points: When naive CD4 clonotypes were compared across a handful of donors, about 4.8% were shared. It was the non-shared clonotypes that had lower generation probabilities than clonotypes shared by all four donors. Rarefaction curves obtained for sorted subsets showed sequencing incomplete despite large depth.

A note on this clone: Its antigen is as yet unknown. This sample also contains other DNA sequences that code for the same CDR3.

The repertoire was sequenced with immunoSEQ multiplex PCR; TCRdb's copy has only in-frame clones and lacks some. Of roughly 1.4 million clones listed, around 98.5% are singletons. Per germline, CDR1 SGHTA and CDR2 FQGNSA. V was pared by 0 bases and J by 1 base, with 6 bases between. The CDR3 has 14 residues. In the CD4+ fraction, cells were divided into CD45RA+ naive and CD45RA-negative memory subsets. Sequenced: naive CD4+ T cells sorted from blood. Subset given: CD45RA+ positively selected. The chain carries TRBV7-2 and TRBJ1-1; D remains unclear. The TCR comes from a young man in good health. The CDR3 coding sequence is TGTGCCAGCAGCTTAGCGGGTGGGAACACTGAAGCTTTCTTT. Its protein is CASSLAGGNTEAFF.